These T cell receptor beta chains were read from a single sample in a study of T cells in Graves' hyperthyroidism and ophthalmopathy. In TCRdb, the multiplex PCR reads were re-called with MiXCR into one record per CDR3 protein. The profile shows a few hundred thousand distinct CDR3 sequences, about 14% of them singletons. The sequenced sample consisted of blood. Receptors were obtained from a woman aged 30 to 39 with Graves' hyperthyroidism that later progressed to Graves' ophthalmopathy. Both conserved end residues are part of each CDR3. A D gene is named only where the DNA matches it firmly.

v_call,j_call,d_call,cdr3_length,cdr3_aa
TRBV7-8,TRBJ2-7,TRBD1,14,CASSFPGQHYEQYF
TRBV25-1,TRBJ2-3,-,13,CASSDISTDTQYF
TRBV29-1,TRBJ2-2,-,11,CSVTDTGELFF
TRBV28,TRBJ1-1,-,11,CWVGGSTEAFF
TRBV30,TRBJ2-3,-,14,CAWSRTRGTDTQYF
TRBV5-1,TRBJ1-2,-,14,CASNPDSTNYGYTF
TRBV29-1,TRBJ2-3,-,14,CSVDGLGFTDTQYF
TRBV30,TRBJ2-3,TRBD1,14,CAWYATGLVRTQYF
TRBV24-1,TRBJ2-5,-,14,CATSDWTTQETQYF
TRBV6-6,TRBJ2-5,-,15,CASSYIGQTGETQYF
TRBV4-2,TRBJ1-1,-,14,CASSQVIMNTEAFF